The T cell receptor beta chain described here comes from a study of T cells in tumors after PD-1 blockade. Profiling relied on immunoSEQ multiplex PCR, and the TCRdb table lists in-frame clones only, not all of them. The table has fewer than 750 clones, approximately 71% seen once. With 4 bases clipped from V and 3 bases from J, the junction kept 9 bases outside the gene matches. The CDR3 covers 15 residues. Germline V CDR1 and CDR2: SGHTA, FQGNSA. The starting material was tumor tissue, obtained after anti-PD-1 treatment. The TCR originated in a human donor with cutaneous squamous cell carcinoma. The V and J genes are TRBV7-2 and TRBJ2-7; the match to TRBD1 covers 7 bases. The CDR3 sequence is CASSSLPGTVYEQYF. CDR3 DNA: TGTGCCAGCAGCTCACTTCCCGGGACAGTCTACGAGCAGTACTTC.